The 9 T cell receptor beta chains reported below all come from one sample, sequenced in a study of blood T cells in healthy people across ages. Combining a sample-barcoded 5' primer with a J-beta primer mix, a second PCR ran for 7 to 11 cycles. MiXCR, run by TCRdb on the 5' RACE reads, gives a single entry per CDR3 protein. Counted here are roughly 1.6 million distinct CDR3 sequences, about 35% occurring once; the ten biggest clones make up 10% to 12%. Sequenced sample: blood. The receptors derive from a woman in her twenties or thirties in good health.

The V gene is TRBV11-2, the J gene TRBJ1-4; 9 bases fit TRBD1. Germline V gene data show CDR1 as SGHAT and CDR2 as FQNNGV. Trimming took 5 bases from V and 7 from J; bases not matched to a gene: 2. The CDR3 covers 13 residues. The CDR3 sequence is CASSTTGGEKLFF. CDR3 sequence (DNA): TGTGCCAGCAGCACGACAGGGGGTGAAAAACTGTTTTTT.

The chain links TRBV6-1 to TRBJ1-5; D gene unclear. Germline assignment: CDR1 MNHNS and CDR2 SASEGT. V gave up 0 bases and J gave up 4 bases, with 10 bases separating them. The CDR3 contains 15 residues. CDR3 in DNA: TGTGCCAGCAGTGAAGCGCTTCTGGGGAATCAGCCCCAGCATTTT. Residues: CASSEALLGNQPQHF.

The chain carries TRBV5-1 and TRBJ2-1; D may be TRBD2 (5 bases). Looked up from germline, CDR1 is SGHRS and CDR2 is YFSETQ. Deletions cut 4 bases from V and 2 bases from J, with 13 bases between. The CDR3 runs 15 residues. In DNA, the CDR3 is TGCGCCAGCAGCCCGGGGTCGGCCACCTACAATGAGCAGTTCTTC. Amino acid sequence: CASSPGSATYNEQFF.

This rearrangement joins TRBV3-1 to TRBJ2-1; TRBD2 is a possible D gene (6 bases). The CDR3 sequence is 16 residues long. Germline CDR1 and CDR2: LGHDT and YNNKEL (reference sequence). V was clipped by 3 bases and J by 0 bases, with 12 bases between them. CDR3 sequence reads: CASSQERVRSYNEQFF. For the CDR3, the DNA is TGTGCCAGCAGCCAGGAGCGGGTCCGCTCCTACAATGAGCAGTTCTTC.

This clonotype was recorded once. V usage is TRBV20-1 and J usage is TRBJ2-1; a weak D match, TRBD2 (6 bases). The germline gives CDR1 DFQATT, CDR2 SNEGSKA (reference sequence). V was clipped by 8 bases and J by 6 bases, with 17 bases between them. The CDR3 covers 13 residues. CDR3 protein: CSLQRDFTNEQFF. The CDR3 nucleotides read TGCAGTCTCCAGAGGGACTTCACCAATGAGCAGTTCTTC.

A word on this clonotype: Just one base apart from a much larger clone, this may be a read error. The J gene is TRBJ2-3, the V gene TRBV13, with D unresolved. The CDR3 spans 15 residues. Between the trimmed V and J ends, which lost 5 bases and 2 bases, there was a span of 14 bases. The germline V gene encodes CDR1 PRHDT and CDR2 FYEKMQ (reference sequence). The DNA of the CDR3 is TGTGCCAGCAGCCAAACCCTGGGGTACACAGATACGCAGTATTTT. The encoded protein is CASSQTLGYTDTQYF.

The chain has TRBV9 and TRBJ1-1, with D possibly TRBD1 on 5 matching bases. The V end lost 4 bases, the J end lost 5 bases, and 15 bases lay between the germline ends. Per germline, CDR1 SGDLS and CDR2 YYNGEE. The CDR3 loop spans 14 amino acids. The CDR3 here is CASSLKVAGTEAFF. The CDR3 region has the DNA TGTGCCAGCAGCCTTAAGGTGGCAGGGACTGAAGCTTTCTTT.

This chain connects TRBV5-1 to TRBJ2-3; D may be TRBD1 (5 bases). Germline CDR1 SGHRS, CDR2 YFSETQ. The length of the CDR3 is 16 residues. V was clipped by 1 base and J by 1 base, with 13 bases between them. CDR3 coding DNA: TGCGCCAGCAGCTTGAGGGGCAGCGCCCGCACAGATACGCAGTATTTT. It is translated as CASSLRGSARTDTQYF.

The chain combines TRBV2 with TRBJ1-1; TRBD1 matches 10 bases. The germline CDR1 and CDR2 sequences are SNHLY and FYNNEI. The length of the CDR3 is 15 residues. J was trimmed by 3 bases and V by 4 bases; bases with no gene match: 5. This CDR3 is CASSAWGTGDTEAFF. Here the CDR3 DNA reads TGTGCCAGCAGTGCGTGGGGGACAGGGGACACTGAAGCTTTCTTT.